The T cell receptor (beta chain) under discussion was sequenced for a study of blood T cells in healthy people across ages. This clonotype was counted at least ten times. Its antigen is currently unknown. There were at least 6 micrograms of total RNA extracted from every sample. It was with a sample-barcoded 5' primer and a J-beta primer mix that a second PCR of roughly 7 to 11 cycles was run. TCRdb fed the 5' RACE reads into MiXCR, producing one record per CDR3 protein. Of some 1.1 million distinct CDR3 sequences in the sample, roughly two fifths are singletons; the top ten hold under 15%. CDR3 size: 12 residues. Unmatched junction bases numbered 2, after V lost 6 bases and J lost 4 bases. Study-level points and caveats: Per million T cells, the diversity of TCR beta decreased roughly linearly as age advanced.

The sample consisted of blood. This clonotype was sampled from a young man in good health. The chain combines TRBV12-3 or TRBV12-4 with TRBJ2-5; 7 nucleotides agree with TRBD2. The CDR3 sequence: CASRASGETQYF. CDR3 sequence (DNA): TGTGCCAGCAGGGCTAGCGGAGAGACCCAGTACTTC.